This entry is about one TCR beta chain. TCRdb keeps only in-frame clones here, not all; method: immunoSEQ multiplex PCR. The table includes around 70,000 clones, approximately 80% detected once. V gave up 8 bases and J gave up 4 bases, with 11 bases separating them. This CDR3 comprises 12 residues. Germline CDR1 is MNHNY and CDR2 is SVGAGI (reference sequence). The data originate from a study of blood T cell repertoires in COVID-19. On the study more broadly: Donors in the United States, Italy and Spain gave samples during acute or convalescent COVID-19. In each case, the material was cDNA or gDNA derived from T cells, B-cell-depleted T cells, or PBMCs.

This clonotype originated in a man aged 55 to 70 with acute or convalescent COVID-19. The V gene is TRBV6-6, the J gene TRBJ1-2; D is undetermined. Input material: peripheral blood. CDR3: CASSAGTYGYTF. CDR3 DNA sequence: TGTGCCAGCTCAGCAGGAACCTATGGCTACACCTTC.